This TCR beta chain was sequenced in a study of technical replicates of blood from a few donors. Germline values: CDR1 SNHLY, CDR2 FYNNEI. Trimming removed 7 bases at V and 5 bases at J, with 5 bases between. The CDR3 sequence is 11 residues long. This clone was picked up one time. Method: immunoSEQ multiplex PCR; TCRdb's copy keeps in-frame clones and lacks some. Counted here are more than 60,000 clones, 90% to 95% occurring once; the ten biggest clones make up over 0.4%. This clonotype was sampled from a human donor in good health. The chain links TRBV2 to TRBJ2-2; no firm D call. What was sequenced was T cells isolated from PBMCs. The CDR3: CASTATGELFF. CDR3 DNA sequence: TGTGCCAGCACCGCGACCGGGGAGCTGTTTTTT.